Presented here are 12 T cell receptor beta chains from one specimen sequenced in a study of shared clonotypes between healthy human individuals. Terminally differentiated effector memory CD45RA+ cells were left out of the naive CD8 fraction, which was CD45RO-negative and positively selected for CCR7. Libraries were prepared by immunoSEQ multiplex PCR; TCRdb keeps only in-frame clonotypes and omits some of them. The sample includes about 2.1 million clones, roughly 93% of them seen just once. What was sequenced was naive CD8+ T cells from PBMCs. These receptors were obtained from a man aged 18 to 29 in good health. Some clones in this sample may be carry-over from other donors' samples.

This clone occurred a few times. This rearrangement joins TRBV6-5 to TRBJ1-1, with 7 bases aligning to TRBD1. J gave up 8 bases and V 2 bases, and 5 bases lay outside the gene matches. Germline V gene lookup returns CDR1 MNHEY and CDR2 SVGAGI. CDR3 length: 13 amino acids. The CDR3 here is CASSYGGQAEAFF. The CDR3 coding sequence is TGTGCCAGCAGTTACGGCGGACAGGCCGAAGCTTTCTTT.

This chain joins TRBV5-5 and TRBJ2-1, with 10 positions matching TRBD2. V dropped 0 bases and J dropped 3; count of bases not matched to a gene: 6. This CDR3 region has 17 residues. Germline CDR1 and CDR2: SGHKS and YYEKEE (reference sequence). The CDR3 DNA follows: TGTGCCAGCAGCTTGGAGGGGCGACTAGCGGGCTACAATGAGCAGTTCTTC. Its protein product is CASSLEGRLAGYNEQFF.

The CDR3 coding sequence is TGTGCCAGCAGCTTATATGCGGACCTAGGGGGGAATGGCTACACCTTC. It yields the protein CASSLYADLGGNGYTF. The rearrangement links TRBV7-2 to TRBJ1-2, with D perhaps matching TRBD1 (6 bases). The germline V gene has CDR1 SGHTA and CDR2 FQGNSA. The V end was cut by 2 bases, the J end by 6 bases, with 19 bases between. This CDR3 is 16 amino acids long.

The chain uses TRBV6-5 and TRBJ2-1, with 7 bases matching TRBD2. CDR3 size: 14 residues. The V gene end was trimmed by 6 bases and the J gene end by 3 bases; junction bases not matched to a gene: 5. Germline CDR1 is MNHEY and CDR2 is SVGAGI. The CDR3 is CASSAGLVYNEQFF. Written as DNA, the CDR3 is TGTGCCAGCAGCGCTGGACTAGTCTACAATGAGCAGTTCTTC.

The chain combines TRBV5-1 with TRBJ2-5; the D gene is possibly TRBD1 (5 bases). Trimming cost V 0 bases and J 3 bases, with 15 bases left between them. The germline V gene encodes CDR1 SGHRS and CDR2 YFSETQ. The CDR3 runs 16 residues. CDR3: CASSLAIGRVEETQYF. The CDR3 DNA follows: TGCGCCAGCAGCTTGGCTATTGGCAGGGTAGAAGAGACCCAGTACTTC.

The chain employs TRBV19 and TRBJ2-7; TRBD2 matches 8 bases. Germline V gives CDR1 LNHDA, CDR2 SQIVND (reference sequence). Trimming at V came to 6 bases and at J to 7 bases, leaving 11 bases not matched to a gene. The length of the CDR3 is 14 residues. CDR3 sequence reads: CASSSSGLVWEQYF. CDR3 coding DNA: TGTGCCAGTAGCAGCTCGGGACTAGTGTGGGAGCAGTACTTC.

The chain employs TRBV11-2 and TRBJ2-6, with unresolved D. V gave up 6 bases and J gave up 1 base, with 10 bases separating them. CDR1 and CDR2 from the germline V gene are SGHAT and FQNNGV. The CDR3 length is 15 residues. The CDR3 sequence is CASRIPMSGANVLTF. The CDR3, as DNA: TGTGCCAGCAGGATCCCAATGTCTGGGGCCAACGTCCTGACTTTC.

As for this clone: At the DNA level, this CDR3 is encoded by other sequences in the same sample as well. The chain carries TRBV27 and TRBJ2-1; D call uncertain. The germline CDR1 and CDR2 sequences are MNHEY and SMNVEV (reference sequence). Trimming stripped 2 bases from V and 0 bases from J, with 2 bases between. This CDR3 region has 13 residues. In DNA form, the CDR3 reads TGTGCCAGCAGTTTAAACTCCTACAATGAGCAGTTCTTC. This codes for CASSLNSYNEQFF.

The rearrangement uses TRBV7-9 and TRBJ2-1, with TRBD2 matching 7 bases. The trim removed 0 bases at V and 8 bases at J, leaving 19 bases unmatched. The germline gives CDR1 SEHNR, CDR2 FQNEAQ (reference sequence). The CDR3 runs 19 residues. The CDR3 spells CASSLAGLLAAPNPYEQFF. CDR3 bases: TGTGCCAGCAGCTTAGCTGGGTTGCTAGCGGCTCCCAATCCCTATGAGCAGTTCTTC. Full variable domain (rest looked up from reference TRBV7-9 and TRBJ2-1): DTGVSQNPRHKITKRGQNVTFRCDPISEHNRLYWYRQTLGQGPEFLTYFQNEAQLEKSRLLSDRFSAERPKGSFSTLEIQRTEQGDSAMYLCASSLAGLLAAPNPYEQFFGPGTRLTVL.

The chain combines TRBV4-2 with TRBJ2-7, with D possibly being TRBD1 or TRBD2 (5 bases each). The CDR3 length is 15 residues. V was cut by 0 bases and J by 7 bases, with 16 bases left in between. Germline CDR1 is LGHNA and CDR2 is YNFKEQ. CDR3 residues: CASSQEGLAGLEQYF. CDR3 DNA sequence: TGTGCCAGCAGCCAAGAGGGGCTTGCGGGTCTGGAGCAGTACTTC.

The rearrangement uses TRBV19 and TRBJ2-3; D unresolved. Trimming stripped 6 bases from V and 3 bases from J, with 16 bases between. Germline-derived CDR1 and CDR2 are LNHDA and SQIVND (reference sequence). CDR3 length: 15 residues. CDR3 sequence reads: CASRNGVSITDTQYF. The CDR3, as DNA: TGTGCCAGTAGGAATGGAGTGTCTATAACAGATACGCAGTATTTT.

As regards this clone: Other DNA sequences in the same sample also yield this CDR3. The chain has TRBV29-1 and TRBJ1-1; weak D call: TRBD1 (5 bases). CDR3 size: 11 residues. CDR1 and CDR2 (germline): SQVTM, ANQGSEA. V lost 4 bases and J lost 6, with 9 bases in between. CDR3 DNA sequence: TGCAGCGTTGCAGGGTTCCCTGAAGCTTTCTTT. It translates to CSVAGFPEAFF.